A selection of T cell receptor beta chains follows, all from one sample in a study of T cells in localized non-small cell lung cancer. The assay was immunoSEQ multiplex PCR, and TCRdb's table has in-frame clones only and misses some. The sample records 100,000 to 150,000 clones, roughly 90% being singletons. The input for sequencing was peripheral blood, taken before any cancer treatment. All receptors derive from a female donor of 60 years or more with stage I lung adenocarcinoma. Both conserved end residues are part of each CDR3. D genes are given only for firm matches. The size field is filled for only some rows; it gives once, few, many or a size class.

clone size,D gene,J gene,V gene,CDR3 protein,CDR3 DNA
-,-,TRBJ1-2,TRBV6-6,CASRGSEGYTF,TGTGCCAGCAGGGGATCGGAGGGCTACACCTTC
-,-,TRBJ1-3,TRBV21-1,CASSPLSGNTIYF,TGTGCCAGCAGCCCGCTGTCTGGAAACACCATATATTTT
-,-,TRBJ2-7,TRBV19,CASSIVAGSEQYF,TGTGCCAGTAGTATAGTAGCAGGGTCCGAGCAGTACTTC
-,-,TRBJ2-7,TRBV29-1,CSVAETRNYEQYF,TGCAGCGTCGCCGAGACTAGGAACTACGAGCAGTACTTC
-,TRBD2,TRBJ2-5,TRBV5-1,CASSLGGLGETQYF,TGCGCCAGCAGCTTGGGGGGACTAGGGGAGACCCAGTACTTC
-,TRBD2,TRBJ2-1,TRBV10-3,CAISDEVAGGGEQFF,TGTGCCATCAGTGACGAGGTAGCGGGAGGTGGTGAGCAGTTCTTC
-,-,TRBJ1-5,TRBV2,CASRPQRGEYSNQPQHF,TGTGCCAGCCGCCCCCAGAGGGGGGAATATAGCAATCAGCCCCAGCATTTT
-,-,TRBJ2-2,TRBV19,CASSRDFYGELFF,TGTGCCAGTAGCCGGGACTTCTACGGGGAGCTGTTTTTT
-,-,TRBJ2-3,TRBV30,CAWTAVDTQYF,TGTGCCTGGACCGCAGTCGATACGCAGTATTTT
-,-,TRBJ2-2,TRBV10-3,CAITPQVSGELFF,TGTGCCATCACACCCCAGGTTTCCGGGGAGCTGTTTTTT
-,-,TRBJ1-2,TRBV5-1,CASSLGENTYGYTF,TGCGCCAGCAGCTTGGGCGAGAACACATATGGCTACACCTTC
-,-,TRBJ2-7,TRBV6-1,CASSEFRVGEQYF,TGTGCCAGCAGTGAATTCAGGGTGGGCGAGCAGTACTTC
-,-,TRBJ2-7,TRBV6-5,CASSYASDEQYF,TGTGCCAGCAGTTACGCCTCAGACGAGCAGTACTTC
-,TRBD2,TRBJ2-3,TRBV7-8,CASSILAGGTDTQYF,TGTGCCAGCAGCATCCTAGCGGGAGGCACAGATACGCAGTATTTT
-,-,TRBJ2-5,TRBV7-9,CASSLAGGNTETQYF,TGTGCCAGCAGCTTAGCCGGGGGAAATACGGAGACCCAGTACTTC
once,TRBD1,TRBJ2-2,TRBV15,CATSRDLRGSGGELFF,TGTGCCACCAGCAGAGATCTCAGGGGGAGCGGCGGGGAGCTGTTTTTT
-,TRBD1,TRBJ1-2,TRBV20-1,CSSTGVGGYTF,TGCAGTAGTACAGGGGTAGGAGGCTACACCTTC
-,TRBD1,TRBJ2-7,TRBV2,CASSDRMTGGDYEQYF,TGTGCCAGCAGTGATCGAATGACAGGGGGAGACTACGAGCAGTACTTC
-,-,TRBJ2-5,TRBV6-6,CASSYEGLETQYF,TGTGCCAGCAGTTACGAGGGATTAGAGACCCAGTACTTC
-,TRBD2,TRBJ2-2,TRBV7-6,CASSLGLAGVSGELFF,TGTGCCAGCAGCTTAGGTCTAGCGGGAGTATCCGGGGAGCTGTTTTTT
-,TRBD2,TRBJ2-7,TRBV18,CASSPLTGLAGGTEQYF,TGTGCCAGCTCACCACTTACGGGGCTAGCGGGAGGTACCGAGCAGTACTTC
-,TRBD1,TRBJ1-5,TRBV7-8,CASSLYRGQGQPQHF,TGTGCCAGCAGCTTATACAGGGGGCAGGGTCAGCCCCAGCATTTT
-,-,TRBJ2-2,TRBV18,CASSLGPFDGELFF,TGTGCCAGCTCCCTCGGCCCGTTCGACGGGGAGCTGTTTTTT
-,-,TRBJ2-5,TRBV18,CASSNLEEETQYF,TGTGCCAGCTCTAACTTGGAGGAGGAGACCCAGTACTTC